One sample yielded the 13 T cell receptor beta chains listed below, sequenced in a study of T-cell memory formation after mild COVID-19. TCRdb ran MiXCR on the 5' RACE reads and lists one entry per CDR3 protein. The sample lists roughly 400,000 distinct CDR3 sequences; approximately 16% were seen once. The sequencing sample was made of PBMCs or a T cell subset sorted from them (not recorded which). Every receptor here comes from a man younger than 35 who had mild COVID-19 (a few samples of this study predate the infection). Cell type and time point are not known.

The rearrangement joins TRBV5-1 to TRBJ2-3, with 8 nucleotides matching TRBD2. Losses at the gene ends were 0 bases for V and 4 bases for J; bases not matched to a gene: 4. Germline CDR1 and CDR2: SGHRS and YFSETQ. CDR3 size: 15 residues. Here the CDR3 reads CASSLGGGYADTQYF. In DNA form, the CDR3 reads TGCGCCAGCAGCTTGGGCGGGGGGTATGCAGATACGCAGTATTTT.

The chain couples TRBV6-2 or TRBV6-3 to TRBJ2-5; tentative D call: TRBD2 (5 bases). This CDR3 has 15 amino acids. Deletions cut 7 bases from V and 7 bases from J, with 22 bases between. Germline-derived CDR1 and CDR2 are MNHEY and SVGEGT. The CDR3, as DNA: TGTGCCAGCACCCGTCGTTTGACCCTCAGCGGGACCCAGTACTTC. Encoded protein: CASTRRLTLSGTQYF.

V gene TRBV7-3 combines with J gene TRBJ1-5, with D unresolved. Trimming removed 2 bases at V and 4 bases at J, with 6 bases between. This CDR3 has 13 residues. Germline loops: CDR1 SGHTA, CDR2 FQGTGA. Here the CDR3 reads CASSLEWNQPQHF. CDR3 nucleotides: TGTGCCAGCAGCTTAGAGTGGAATCAGCCCCAGCATTTT.

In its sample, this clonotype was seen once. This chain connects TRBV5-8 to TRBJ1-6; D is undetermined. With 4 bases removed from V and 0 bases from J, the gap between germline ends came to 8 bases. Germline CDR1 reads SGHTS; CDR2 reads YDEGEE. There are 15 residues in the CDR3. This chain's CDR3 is CASSHGYSYNSPLHF. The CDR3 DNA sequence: TGTGCCAGCAGCCACGGCTACTCCTATAATTCACCCCTCCACTTT. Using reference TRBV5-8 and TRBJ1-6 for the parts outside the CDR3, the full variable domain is EAGVTQSPTHLIKTRGQQATLRCSPISGHTSVYWYQQALGLGLQFLLWYDEGEERNRGNFPPRFSGRQFPNYSSELNVNALELEDSALYLCASSHGYSYNSPLHFGNGTRLTVT.

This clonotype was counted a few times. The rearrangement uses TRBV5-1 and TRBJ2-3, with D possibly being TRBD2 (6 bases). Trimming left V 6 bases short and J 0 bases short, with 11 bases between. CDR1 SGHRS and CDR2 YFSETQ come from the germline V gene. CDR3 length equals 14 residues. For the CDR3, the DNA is TGCGCCAGCAAGCCTAGCGATAGCACAGATACGCAGTATTTT. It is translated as CASKPSDSTDTQYF.

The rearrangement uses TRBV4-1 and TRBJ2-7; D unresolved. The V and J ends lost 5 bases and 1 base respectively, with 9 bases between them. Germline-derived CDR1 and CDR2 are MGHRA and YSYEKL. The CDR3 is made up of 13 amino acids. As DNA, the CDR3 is TGCGCCAGCAGCAAGACTCTATCCTACGAGCAGTACTTC. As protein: CASSKTLSYEQYF.

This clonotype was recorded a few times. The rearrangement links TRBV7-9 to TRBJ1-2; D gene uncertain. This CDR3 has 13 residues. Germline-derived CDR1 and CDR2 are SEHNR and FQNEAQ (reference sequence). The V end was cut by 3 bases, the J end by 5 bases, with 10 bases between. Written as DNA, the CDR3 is TGTGCCAGCAGCTTCGGCGAGCTTTATGGCTACACCTTC. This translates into CASSFGELYGYTF.

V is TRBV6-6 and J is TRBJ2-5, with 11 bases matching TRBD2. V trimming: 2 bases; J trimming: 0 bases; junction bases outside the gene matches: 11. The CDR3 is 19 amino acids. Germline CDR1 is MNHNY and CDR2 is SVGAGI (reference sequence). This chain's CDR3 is CASSYLVLAGGRYQETQYF. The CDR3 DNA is TGTGCCAGCAGTTACCTTGTTCTAGCGGGGGGCCGGTACCAAGAGACCCAGTACTTC.

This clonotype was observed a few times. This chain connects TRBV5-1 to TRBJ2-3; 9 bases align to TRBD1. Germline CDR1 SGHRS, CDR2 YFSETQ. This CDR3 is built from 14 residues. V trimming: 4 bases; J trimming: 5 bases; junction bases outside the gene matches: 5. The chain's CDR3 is CASSTGQGGDTQYF. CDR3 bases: TGCGCCAGCAGCACGGGACAGGGTGGAGATACGCAGTATTTT.

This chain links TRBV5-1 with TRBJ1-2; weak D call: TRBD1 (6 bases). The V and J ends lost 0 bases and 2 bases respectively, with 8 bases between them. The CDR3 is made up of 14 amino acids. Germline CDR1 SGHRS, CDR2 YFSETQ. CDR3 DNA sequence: TGCGCCAGCAGCTTGGACAGGGAGAACTATGGCTACACCTTC. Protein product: CASSLDRENYGYTF.

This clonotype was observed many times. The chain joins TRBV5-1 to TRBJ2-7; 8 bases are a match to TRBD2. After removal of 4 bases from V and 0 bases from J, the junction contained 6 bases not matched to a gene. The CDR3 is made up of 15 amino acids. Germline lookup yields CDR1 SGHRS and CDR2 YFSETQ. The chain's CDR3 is CASSLAGPLSYEQYF. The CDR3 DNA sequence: TGCGCCAGCAGCCTAGCGGGTCCCCTCTCCTACGAGCAGTACTTC.

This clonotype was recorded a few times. This chain's CDR3 is CASSQGGDQGYTF. The DNA for the CDR3 is TGCGCCAGCAGCCAAGGAGGGGATCAAGGCTACACCTTC. The chain carries TRBV4-3 and TRBJ1-2, with D tentatively TRBD1 (5 bases). Trimming shortened V by 1 base and J by 8 bases, and 11 bases separated the two germline ends. CDR3 size: 13 residues. The V gene's germline CDR1 is LGHNA and CDR2 YSLEER.

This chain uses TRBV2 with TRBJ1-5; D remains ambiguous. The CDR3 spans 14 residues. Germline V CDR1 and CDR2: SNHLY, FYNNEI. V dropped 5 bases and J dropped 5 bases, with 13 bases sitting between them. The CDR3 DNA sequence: TGTGCCAGCAGTCCCCCCGACGGTCATCAGCCCCAGCATTTT. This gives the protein CASSPPDGHQPQHF. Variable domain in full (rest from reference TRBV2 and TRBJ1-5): EPEVTQTPSHQVTQMGQEVILRCVPISNHLYFYWYRQILGQKVEFLVSFYNNEISEKSEIFDDQFSVERPDGSNFTLKIRSTKLEDSAMYFCASSPPDGHQPQHFGDGTRLSIL.